This TCR beta chain was documented in a study of vaccination and CD4 T cells after COVID-19. Sequencing of DNA taken from cultured CD4+ T cells relied on the Oncomine TCR Beta short-read assay. TCRdb independently ran MiXCR on the PCR reads; one entry per CDR3 protein. This sample has about 19,000 distinct CDR3 sequences, with around half found just once. As to treatment: roughly 10-day PBMC culture with coronavirus spike peptide pools or control peptides (ViraFEST assay). As concerns this clonotype: The target antigen is unknown.

The source is a human donor who had recovered from COVID-19. The sample was CD4+ T cells from blood, cultured in vitro, taken before SARS-CoV-2 vaccination.

CDR3 nucleotide sequence: TGTGCCAGCAGAAAACCGGGACTAGCGGTCTACAATGAGCAGTTCTTC. Translated, it gives CASRKPGLAVYNEQFF. The chain joins TRBV6-1 to TRBJ2-1; 11 positions agree with TRBD2. Germline V gene data show CDR1 as MNHNS and CDR2 as SASEGT. J lost 3 bases, V lost 6 bases, and 7 bases had no gene match. This CDR3 spans 16 amino acids.